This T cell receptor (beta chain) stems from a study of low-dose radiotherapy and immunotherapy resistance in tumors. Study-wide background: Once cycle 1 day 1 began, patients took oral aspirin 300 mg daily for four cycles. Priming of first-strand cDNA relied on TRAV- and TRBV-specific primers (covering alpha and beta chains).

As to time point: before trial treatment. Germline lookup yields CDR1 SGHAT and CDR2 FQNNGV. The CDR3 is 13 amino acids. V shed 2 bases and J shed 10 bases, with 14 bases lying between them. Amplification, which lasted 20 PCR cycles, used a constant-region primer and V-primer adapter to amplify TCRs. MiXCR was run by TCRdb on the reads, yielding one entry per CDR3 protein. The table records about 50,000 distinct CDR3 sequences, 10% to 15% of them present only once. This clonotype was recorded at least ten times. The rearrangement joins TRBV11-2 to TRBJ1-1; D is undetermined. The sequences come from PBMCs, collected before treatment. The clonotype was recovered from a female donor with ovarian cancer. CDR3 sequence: CASSLRQTPGAFF. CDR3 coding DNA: TGTGCCAGCAGCTTAAGGCAGACTCCGGGAGCTTTCTTT.